Below, 24 T cell receptor beta chains from the same sample are listed, as sequenced in a study of T cell responses to AZD1222 COVID-19 vaccine. The repertoire was sequenced with immunoSEQ multiplex PCR; TCRdb's copy has only in-frame clones and lacks some. The repertoire holds 200,000 to 250,000 clones, with 94% as singletons. The input for sequencing was peripheral blood, taken 28 days after the second dose of the MenACWY control vaccine. The receptors shown here come from an adult who received the MenACWY meningococcal vaccine as a control.

This chain joins TRBV30 and TRBJ1-4, with D tentatively TRBD1 (6 bases). CDR1 GTSNPN and CDR2 SVGIG come from the germline V gene (reference sequence). Trimming shortened V by 3 bases and J by 0 bases, and 11 bases separated the two germline ends. The CDR3 spans 15 residues. The CDR3 region is CAWRQGSATNEKLFF. Written as DNA, the CDR3 is TGTGCCTGGAGACAGGGTTCTGCAACTAATGAAAAACTGTTTTTT. Looking up the rest from reference TRBV30 and TRBJ1-4 gives the full variable domain: SQTIHQWPATLVQPVGSPLSLECTVEGTSNPNLYWYRQAAGRGLQLLFYSVGIGQISSEVPQNLSASRPQDRQFILSSKKLLLSDSGFYLCAWRQGSATNEKLFFGSGTQLSVL.

This chain joins TRBV3-1 (or the pseudogene TRBV3-2) and TRBJ1-4; D not certain. CDR3 length equals 16 residues. The germline V gene encodes CDR1 LGHDT and CDR2 YNNKEL (reference sequence). The V gene lost 0 bases and the J gene lost 3 bases, with 11 bases spanning the gap. The CDR3 protein is CASSQDLDLPNEKLFF. CDR3 nucleotides: TGTGCCAGCAGCCAAGATCTCGACTTGCCTAATGAAAAACTGTTTTTT.

The chain carries TRBV10-3 and TRBJ1-5; D not certain. With 0 bases removed from V and 6 bases from J, the gap between germline ends came to 9 bases. CDR1 and CDR2 from the germline V gene are ENHRY and SYGVKD. The CDR3 spans 14 residues. The CDR3, as DNA: TGTGCCATCAGTGAGTCAGGTCGCGGTCAGCCCCAGCATTTT. Protein sequence: CAISESGRGQPQHF.

The V gene is TRBV6-2 or TRBV6-3, the J gene TRBJ1-5; D not resolved. V was pared by 2 bases and J by 5 bases, with 7 bases between. The CDR3 is 13 amino acids. The germline gives CDR1 MNHEY, CDR2 SVGEGT. As DNA, the CDR3 is TGTGCCAGCAGTTACACCGGAGATCAGCCCCAGCATTTT. This encodes CASSYTGDQPQHF.

This sequence joins TRBV6-1 and TRBJ2-1; no definite D call. Trimming shortened V by 4 bases and J by 0 bases, and 16 bases separated the two germline ends. The germline gives CDR1 MNHNS, CDR2 SASEGT. The CDR3 length is 17 residues. CDR3 DNA sequence: TGTGCCAGCAGTGGGGCTGCTTTGTTGAGCTCCTACAATGAGCAGTTCTTC. It is translated as CASSGAALLSSYNEQFF.

This clone was recorded once. The V call is TRBV6-1, the J call TRBJ2-7; the D is unclear. CDR1 is MNHNS, CDR2 SASEGT, per germline. The CDR3 totals 15 residues. Trimming removed 1 base from V and 0 bases from J, with 10 bases in between. The CDR3 sequence is CASSEGAATSYEQYF. The CDR3 region has the DNA TGTGCCAGCAGTGAAGGGGCAGCTACCTCCTACGAGCAGTACTTC.

The rearrangement joins TRBV13 to TRBJ2-1; D not resolved. This CDR3 has 16 residues. The germline gives CDR1 PRHDT, CDR2 FYEKMQ (reference sequence). The V gene lost 2 bases and the J gene lost 0 bases, with 11 bases spanning the gap. In DNA form, the CDR3 reads TGTGCCAGCAGCTTAAGCGCCCGGAGCTCCTACAATGAGCAGTTCTTC. Protein sequence: CASSLSARSSYNEQFF.

J is TRBJ2-1 and V is TRBV5-1; 9 bases line up with TRBD2. This CDR3 has 17 residues. Germline V CDR1 and CDR2: SGHRS, YFSETQ. Trimming removed 4 bases from V and 8 bases from J; junction bases left unmatched: 16. The CDR3 coding sequence is TGCGCCAGCAGCCCGGACGGCTTTGCGGGAGGGTTCGATGAGCAGTTCTTC. It is translated as CASSPDGFAGGFDEQFF. Full variable domain (outside the CDR3, taken from reference TRBV5-1 and TRBJ2-1): KAGVTQTPRYLIKTRGQQVTLSCSPISGHRSVSWYQQTPGQGLQFLFEYFSETQRNKGNFPGRFSGRQFSNSRSEMNVSTLELGDSALYLCASSPDGFAGGFDEQFFGPGTRLTVL.

The rearrangement links TRBV6-4 to TRBJ2-1; TRBD2 matches at 10 bases. This CDR3 spans 15 amino acids. Germline V gives CDR1 MRHNA, CDR2 SNTAGT. V shed 2 bases and J 7 bases; nucleotides not matched to a gene: 5. The CDR3 nucleotides are TGTGCCAGCAGTGACGGTCTAGCGGGAGATAATGAGCAGTTCTTC. As protein: CASSDGLAGDNEQFF.

The chain has TRBV19 and TRBJ2-7; 11 nucleotides match TRBD2. Germline lookup yields CDR1 LNHDA and CDR2 SQIVND (reference sequence). Trimming took 5 bases from V and 4 from J; bases not matched to a gene: 7. The CDR3 is 15 amino acids. Written as DNA, the CDR3 is TGTGCCAGTAGTGATCGACTAGCGGGGAGGTACGAGCAGTACTTC. It specifies CASSDRLAGRYEQYF.

This chain joins TRBV7-9 and TRBJ2-1; D uncertain. Germline-derived CDR1 and CDR2 are SEHNR and FQNEAQ (reference sequence). V gave up 5 bases and J gave up 5 bases, with 16 bases separating them. The CDR3 covers 15 residues. The CDR3 reads CASSGTLQADNEQFF. The CDR3 bases are TGTGCCAGCAGCGGTACCTTGCAGGCAGACAATGAGCAGTTCTTC.

V usage is TRBV7-9 and J usage is TRBJ1-4; 9 positions match TRBD1. Germline loops: CDR1 SEHNR, CDR2 FQNEAQ (reference sequence). The CDR3 runs 15 residues. V was pared by 3 bases and J by 4 bases, with 3 bases of the junction left unmatched. The CDR3 reads CASSFDRGGNEKLFF. The DNA of the CDR3 is TGTGCCAGCAGCTTCGACAGGGGGGGTAATGAAAAACTGTTTTTT.

The rearrangement joins TRBV7-3 to TRBJ2-1; D might be TRBD2 (5 bases). The V gene lost 2 bases and the J gene lost 2 bases, with 10 bases spanning the gap. This CDR3 comprises 15 residues. From germline, CDR1 is SGHTA and CDR2 FQGTGA. CDR3: CASSLAGPTYNEQFF. The CDR3 coding sequence is TGTGCCAGCAGCTTAGCGGGTCCGACCTACAATGAGCAGTTCTTC.

This rearrangement joins TRBV15 to TRBJ2-7; D gene uncertain. V was trimmed by 0 bases and J by 6 bases, leaving 12 bases between them. Germline V gene lookup returns CDR1 LNHNV and CDR2 YYDKDF (reference sequence). This CDR3 contains 14 residues. CDR3 protein: CATSRDRVQAEQYF. In nucleotides, the CDR3 is TGTGCCACCAGCAGAGATCGCGTCCAGGCCGAGCAGTACTTC. The entire variable domain, with the rest obtained from reference TRBV15 and TRBJ2-7, is as follows: DAMVIQNPRYQVTQFGKPVTLSCSQTLNHNVMYWYQQKSSQAPKLLFHYYDKDFNNEADTPDNFQSRRPNTSFCFLDIRSPGLGDTAMYLCATSRDRVQAEQYFGPGTRLTVT.

This chain joins TRBV7-9 and TRBJ2-1; D ambiguous. V shed 5 bases and J shed 8 bases, with 10 bases lying between them. CDR1 is SEHNR, CDR2 FQNEAQ, per germline (reference sequence). The CDR3 has 12 amino acids. In DNA form, the CDR3 reads TGTGCCAGCAGCCGCATGTCCGATGAGCAGTTCTTC. Amino acid sequence: CASSRMSDEQFF.

A note on this clone: The same CDR3 also results from other DNA sequences found in this sample. The chain recombines TRBV5-1 with TRBJ1-6; D not resolved. Germline-derived CDR1 and CDR2 are SGHRS and YFSETQ. The CDR3 contains 15 residues. Trimming cost V 0 bases and J 0 bases, with 4 bases left between them. In nucleotides, the CDR3 is TGCGCCAGCAGCTTGGCTAGCTCCTATAATTCACCCCTCCACTTT. It codes for CASSLASSYNSPLHF.

CDR3 in amino acids: CASSYSAGEREKLFF. CDR3 nucleotide sequence: TGTGCCAGCAGTTACTCGGCCGGGGAGCGGGAAAAACTGTTTTTT. The genes are TRBV6-2 or TRBV6-3 and TRBJ1-4; D remains unclear. The CDR3 has 15 residues. Germline V gene lookup returns CDR1 MNHEY and CDR2 SVGEGT. V dropped 0 bases and J dropped 8 bases, with 13 bases sitting between them.

The V gene is TRBV28, the J gene TRBJ2-3; D is ambiguous. Germline V gives CDR1 MDHEN, CDR2 SYDVKM. The CDR3 loop spans 13 amino acids. The V gene lost 3 bases and the J gene lost 3 bases, with 7 bases spanning the gap. The DNA for the CDR3 is TGTGCCAGCAGTTTCCGGATAACAGATACGCAGTATTTT. It specifies CASSFRITDTQYF.

The V and J genes are TRBV14 and TRBJ2-3; D might be TRBD2 (5 bases). The germline V and J ends were trimmed by 5 bases and 0 bases, with 15 bases remaining between them. Germline CDR1 and CDR2: SGHDN and FVKESK. This CDR3 contains 16 residues. Written as DNA, the CDR3 is TGTGCCAGCAGCAAACCCGCGAGGGAGAGCACAGATACGCAGTATTTT. Amino acids: CASSKPARESTDTQYF.

The chain recombines TRBV27 with TRBJ1-5, with D maybe TRBD1 (6 bases). Per the germline V gene, CDR1 is MNHEY and CDR2 is SMNVEV (reference sequence). The CDR3 length is 18 residues. V lost 1 base and J lost 11, with 27 bases in between. The CDR3 is CASSLYGQPGLAWRSQHF. The CDR3 nucleotides are TGTGCCAGCAGTTTATACGGACAGCCAGGATTAGCCTGGAGGTCCCAGCATTTT.

The chain links TRBV19 to TRBJ1-2; D is unclear. Per the germline V gene, CDR1 is LNHDA and CDR2 is SQIVND (reference sequence). This CDR3 has 13 residues. With 5 bases removed from V and 7 bases from J, the gap between germline ends came to 14 bases. In nucleotides, the CDR3 is TGTGCCAGTAGTGACTCTGGAGCTATTGGCTACACCTTC. Translation gives CASSDSGAIGYTF.

CDR3 residues: CASSLGTGPNQPQHF. As DNA, the CDR3 is TGTGCCAGCAGTTTAGGGACAGGCCCTAATCAGCCCCAGCATTTT. The chain uses TRBV28 and TRBJ1-5; the match to TRBD1 covers 8 bases. J gave up 4 bases and V 2 bases, and 4 bases lay outside the gene matches. CDR3 length: 15 residues. Germline V lookup: CDR1 MDHEN, CDR2 SYDVKM.

This chain's CDR3 is CASSLRRPTNTEAFF. The CDR3 DNA follows: TGCGCCAGCAGCTTGAGAAGACCTACGAACACTGAAGCTTTCTTT. The chain joins TRBV5-1 to TRBJ1-1; D is ambiguous. Trimming took off 1 base at V and 1 base at J, with 11 bases between the two ends. This CDR3 contains 15 residues. Germline V gene lookup returns CDR1 SGHRS and CDR2 YFSETQ.

The V call is TRBV12-3 or TRBV12-4, the J call TRBJ1-1; D is ambiguous. The V end lost 3 bases, the J end lost 6 bases, and 11 bases lay between the germline ends. This CDR3 has 13 residues. The CDR3 DNA sequence: TGTGCCAGCAGTTTTAACACCCGGCCTGAAGCTTTCTTT. It encodes CASSFNTRPEAFF.